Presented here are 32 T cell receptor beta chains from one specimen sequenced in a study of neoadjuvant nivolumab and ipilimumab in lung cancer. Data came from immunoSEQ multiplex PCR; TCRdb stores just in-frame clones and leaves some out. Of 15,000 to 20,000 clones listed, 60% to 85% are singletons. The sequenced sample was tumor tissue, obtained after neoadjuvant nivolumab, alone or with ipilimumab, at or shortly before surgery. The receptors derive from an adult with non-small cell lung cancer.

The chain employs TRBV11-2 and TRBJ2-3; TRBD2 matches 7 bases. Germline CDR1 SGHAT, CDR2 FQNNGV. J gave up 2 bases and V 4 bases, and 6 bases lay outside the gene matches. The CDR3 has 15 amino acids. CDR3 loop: CASSSGLVVTDTQYF. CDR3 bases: TGTGCCAGCAGCTCCGGACTAGTTGTCACAGATACGCAGTATTTT.

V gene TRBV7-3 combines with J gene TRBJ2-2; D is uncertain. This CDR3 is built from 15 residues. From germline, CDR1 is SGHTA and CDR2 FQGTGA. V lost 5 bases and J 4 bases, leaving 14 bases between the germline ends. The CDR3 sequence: CASSPTGVATGELFF. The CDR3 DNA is TGTGCCAGCAGCCCGACTGGGGTAGCCACCGGGGAGCTGTTTTTT.

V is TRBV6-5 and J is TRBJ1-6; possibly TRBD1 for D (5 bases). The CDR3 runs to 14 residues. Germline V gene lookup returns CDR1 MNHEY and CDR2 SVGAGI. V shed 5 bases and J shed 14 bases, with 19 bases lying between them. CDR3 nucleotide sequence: TGTGCCAGCAGTCAAACTGGACAACGTTCGGCCCTCCACTTT. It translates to CASSQTGQRSALHF.

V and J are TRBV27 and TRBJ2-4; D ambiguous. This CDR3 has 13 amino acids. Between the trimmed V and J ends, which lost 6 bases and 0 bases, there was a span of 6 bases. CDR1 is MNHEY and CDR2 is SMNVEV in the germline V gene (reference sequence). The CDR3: CASSELAKNIQYF. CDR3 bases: TGTGCCAGCAGCGAGCTAGCCAAAAACATTCAGTACTTC.

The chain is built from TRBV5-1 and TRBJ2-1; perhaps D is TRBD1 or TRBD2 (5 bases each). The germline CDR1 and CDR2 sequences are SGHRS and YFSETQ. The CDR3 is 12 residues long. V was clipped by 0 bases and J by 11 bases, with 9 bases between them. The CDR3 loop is CASSLGGTQQFF. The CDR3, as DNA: TGCGCCAGCAGCTTGGGAGGGACCCAGCAGTTCTTC.

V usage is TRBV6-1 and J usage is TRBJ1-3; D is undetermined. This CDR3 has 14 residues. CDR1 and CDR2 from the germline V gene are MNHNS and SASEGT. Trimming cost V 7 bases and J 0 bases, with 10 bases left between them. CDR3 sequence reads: CASTAGTSGNTIYF. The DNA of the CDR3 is TGTGCCAGCACCGCAGGTACCTCTGGAAACACCATATATTTT.

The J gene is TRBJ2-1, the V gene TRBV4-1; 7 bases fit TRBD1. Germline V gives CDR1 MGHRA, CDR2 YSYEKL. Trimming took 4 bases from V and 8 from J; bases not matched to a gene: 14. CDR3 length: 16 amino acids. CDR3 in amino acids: CASSLLWRQGFDEQFF. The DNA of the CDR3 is TGCGCCAGCAGCCTCCTTTGGAGACAGGGATTCGATGAGCAGTTCTTC.

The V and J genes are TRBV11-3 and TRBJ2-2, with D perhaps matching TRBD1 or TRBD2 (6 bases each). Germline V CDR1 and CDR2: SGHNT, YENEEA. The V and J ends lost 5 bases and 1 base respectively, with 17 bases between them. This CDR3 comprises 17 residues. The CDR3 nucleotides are TGTGCCAGCAGCCTAGGGGGGTGGGACAAGAACACCGGGGAGCTGTTTTTT. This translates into CASSLGGWDKNTGELFF. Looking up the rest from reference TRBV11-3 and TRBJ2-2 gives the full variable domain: EAGVVQSPRYKIIEKKQPVAFWCNPISGHNTLYWYLQNLGQGPELLIRYENEEAVDDSQLPKDRFSAERLKGVDSTLKIQPAELGDSAVYLCASSLGGWDKNTGELFFGEGSRLTVL.

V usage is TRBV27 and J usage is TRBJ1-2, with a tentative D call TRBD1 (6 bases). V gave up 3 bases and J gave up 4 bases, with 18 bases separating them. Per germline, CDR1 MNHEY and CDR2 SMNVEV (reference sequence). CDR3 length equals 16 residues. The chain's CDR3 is CASSFLRITGPYGYTF. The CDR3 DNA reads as TGTGCCAGCAGTTTTCTCCGAATAACAGGGCCCTATGGCTACACCTTC.

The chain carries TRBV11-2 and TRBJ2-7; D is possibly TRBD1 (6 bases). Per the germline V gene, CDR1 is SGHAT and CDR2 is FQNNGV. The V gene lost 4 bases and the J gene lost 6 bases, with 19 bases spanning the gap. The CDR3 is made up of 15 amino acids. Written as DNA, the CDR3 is TGTGCCAGCAGCTCGGGTTTGGGCAGGGGATTCGAGCAGTACTTC. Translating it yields CASSSGLGRGFEQYF.

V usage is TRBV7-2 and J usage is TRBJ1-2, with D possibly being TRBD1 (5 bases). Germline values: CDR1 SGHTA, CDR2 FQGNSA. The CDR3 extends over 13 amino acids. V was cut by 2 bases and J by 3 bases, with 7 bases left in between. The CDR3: CASSLKGHYGYTF. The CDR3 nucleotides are TGTGCCAGCAGCTTAAAGGGACACTATGGCTACACCTTC.

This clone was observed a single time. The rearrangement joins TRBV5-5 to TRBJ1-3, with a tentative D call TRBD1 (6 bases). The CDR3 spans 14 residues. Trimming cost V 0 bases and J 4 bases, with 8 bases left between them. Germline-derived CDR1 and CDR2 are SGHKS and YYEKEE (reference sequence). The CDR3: CASSLAGVGNTIYF. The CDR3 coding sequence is TGTGCCAGCAGCTTGGCAGGGGTAGGAAACACCATATATTTT.

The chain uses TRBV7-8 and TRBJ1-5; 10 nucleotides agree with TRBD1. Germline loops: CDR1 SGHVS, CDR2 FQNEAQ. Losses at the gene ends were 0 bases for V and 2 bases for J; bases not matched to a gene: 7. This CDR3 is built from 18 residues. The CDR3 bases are TGTGCCAGCAGCTTAGCAAGTACCGGACAGGGGGGCAATCAGCCCCAGCATTTT. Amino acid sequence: CASSLASTGQGGNQPQHF. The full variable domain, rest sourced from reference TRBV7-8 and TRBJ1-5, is GAGVSQSPRYKVAKRGQDVALRCDPISGHVSLFWYQQALGQGPEFLTYFQNEAQLDKSGLPSDRFFAERPEGSVSTLKIQRTQQEDSAVYLCASSLASTGQGGNQPQHFGDGTRLSIL.

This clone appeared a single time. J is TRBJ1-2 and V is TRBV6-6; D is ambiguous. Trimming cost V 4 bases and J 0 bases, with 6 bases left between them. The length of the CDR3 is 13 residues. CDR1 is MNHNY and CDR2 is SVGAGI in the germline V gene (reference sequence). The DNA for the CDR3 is TGTGCCAGCAGTTTGAGAGCTAACTATGGCTACACCTTC. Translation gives CASSLRANYGYTF.

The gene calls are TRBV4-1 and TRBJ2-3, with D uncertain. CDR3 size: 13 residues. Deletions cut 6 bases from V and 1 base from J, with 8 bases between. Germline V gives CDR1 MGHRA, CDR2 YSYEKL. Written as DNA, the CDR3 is TGCGCCAGCAGGGATCAGGGCACAGATACGCAGTATTTT. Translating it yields CASRDQGTDTQYF.

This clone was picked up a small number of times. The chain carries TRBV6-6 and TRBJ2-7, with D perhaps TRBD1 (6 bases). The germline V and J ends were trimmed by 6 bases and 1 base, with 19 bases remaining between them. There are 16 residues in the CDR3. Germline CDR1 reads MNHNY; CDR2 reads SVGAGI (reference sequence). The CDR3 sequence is CASRPLRGTGSYEQYF. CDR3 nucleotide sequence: TGTGCCAGCAGACCCCTGAGGGGCACAGGGTCCTACGAGCAGTACTTC.

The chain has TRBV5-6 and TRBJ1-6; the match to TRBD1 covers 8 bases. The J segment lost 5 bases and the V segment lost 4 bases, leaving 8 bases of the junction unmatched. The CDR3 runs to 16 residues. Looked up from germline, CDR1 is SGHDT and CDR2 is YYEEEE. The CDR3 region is CASSQGQGRNNSPLHF. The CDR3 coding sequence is TGTGCCAGCAGCCAAGGACAGGGACGAAATAATTCACCCCTCCACTTT.

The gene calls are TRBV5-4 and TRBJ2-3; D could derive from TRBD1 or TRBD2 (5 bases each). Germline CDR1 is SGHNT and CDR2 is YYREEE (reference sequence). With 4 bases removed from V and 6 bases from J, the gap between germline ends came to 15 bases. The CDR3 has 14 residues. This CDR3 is CASSGDRFTDTQYF. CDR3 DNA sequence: TGTGCCAGCAGCGGGGACCGATTCACTGATACGCAGTATTTT.

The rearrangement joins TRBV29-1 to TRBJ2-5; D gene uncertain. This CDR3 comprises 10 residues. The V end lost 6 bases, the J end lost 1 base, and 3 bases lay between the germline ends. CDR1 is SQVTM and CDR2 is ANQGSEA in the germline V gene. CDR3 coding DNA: TGCAGCGTCGCCCAAGAGACCCAGTACTTC. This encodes CSVAQETQYF.

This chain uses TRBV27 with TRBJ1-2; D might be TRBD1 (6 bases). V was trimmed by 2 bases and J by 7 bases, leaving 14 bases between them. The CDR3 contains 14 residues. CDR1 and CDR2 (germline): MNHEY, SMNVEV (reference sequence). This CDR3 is CASSLERGVGGYTF. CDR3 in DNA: TGTGCCAGCAGTTTAGAGAGGGGGGTGGGTGGCTACACCTTC.

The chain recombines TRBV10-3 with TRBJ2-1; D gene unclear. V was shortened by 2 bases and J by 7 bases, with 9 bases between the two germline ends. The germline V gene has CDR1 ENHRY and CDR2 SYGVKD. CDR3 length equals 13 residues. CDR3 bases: TGTGCCATCAGTGAGCGGCTAGAGAATGAGCAGTTCTTC. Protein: CAISERLENEQFF.

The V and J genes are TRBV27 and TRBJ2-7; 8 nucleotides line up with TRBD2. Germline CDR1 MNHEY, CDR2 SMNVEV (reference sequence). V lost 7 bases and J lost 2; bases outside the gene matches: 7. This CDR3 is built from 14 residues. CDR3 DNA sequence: TGTGCCAGCATGGGGCACGGGGGGGCCTACGAGCAGTACTTC. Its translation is CASMGHGGAYEQYF.

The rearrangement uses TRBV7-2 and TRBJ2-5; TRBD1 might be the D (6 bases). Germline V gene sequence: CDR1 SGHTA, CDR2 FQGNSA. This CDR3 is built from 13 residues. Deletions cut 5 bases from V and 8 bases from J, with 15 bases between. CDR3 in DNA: TGTGCCAGCAGCATGGGGGCCAGTGGTACCCAGTACTTC. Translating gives CASSMGASGTQYF.

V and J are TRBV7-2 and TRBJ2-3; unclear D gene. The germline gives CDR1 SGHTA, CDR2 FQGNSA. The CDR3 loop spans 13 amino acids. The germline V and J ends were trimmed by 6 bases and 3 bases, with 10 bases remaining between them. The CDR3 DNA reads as TGTGCCAGCAGGGTTTTTAGTACAGATACGCAGTATTTT. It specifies CASRVFSTDTQYF.

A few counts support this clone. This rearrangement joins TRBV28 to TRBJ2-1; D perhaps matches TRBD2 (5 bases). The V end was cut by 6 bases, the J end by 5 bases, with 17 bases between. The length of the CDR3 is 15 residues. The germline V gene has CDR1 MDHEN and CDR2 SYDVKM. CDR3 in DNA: TGTGCCAGCAGCCCCTTAGAGGGTCGTAACAATGAGCAGTTCTTC. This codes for CASSPLEGRNNEQFF.

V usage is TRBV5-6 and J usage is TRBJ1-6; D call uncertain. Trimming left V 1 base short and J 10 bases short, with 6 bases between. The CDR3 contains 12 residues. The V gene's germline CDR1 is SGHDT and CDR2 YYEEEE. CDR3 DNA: TGTGCCAGCAGCTTGAGCAGCTCACCCCTCCACTTT. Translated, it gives CASSLSSSPLHF.

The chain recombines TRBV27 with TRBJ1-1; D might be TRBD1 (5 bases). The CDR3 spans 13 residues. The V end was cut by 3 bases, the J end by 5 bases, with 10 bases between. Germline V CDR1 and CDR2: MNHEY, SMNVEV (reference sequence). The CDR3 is CASSFRVGTEAFF. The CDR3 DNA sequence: TGTGCCAGCAGTTTCAGGGTGGGTACTGAAGCTTTCTTT.

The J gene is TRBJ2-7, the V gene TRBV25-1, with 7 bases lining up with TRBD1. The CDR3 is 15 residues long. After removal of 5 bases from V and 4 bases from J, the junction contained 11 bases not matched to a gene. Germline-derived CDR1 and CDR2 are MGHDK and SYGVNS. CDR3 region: CASSRGSGGRYEQYF. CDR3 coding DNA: TGTGCCAGCAGTAGGGGGTCAGGGGGTCGATACGAGCAGTACTTC.

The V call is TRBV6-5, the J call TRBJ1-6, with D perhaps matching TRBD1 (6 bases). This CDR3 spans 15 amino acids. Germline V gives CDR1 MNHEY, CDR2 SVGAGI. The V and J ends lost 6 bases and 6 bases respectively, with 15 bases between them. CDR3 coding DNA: TGTGCCAGCAGCCGGGGGGCCAGGGCTAATTCACCCCTCCACTTT. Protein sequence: CASSRGARANSPLHF.

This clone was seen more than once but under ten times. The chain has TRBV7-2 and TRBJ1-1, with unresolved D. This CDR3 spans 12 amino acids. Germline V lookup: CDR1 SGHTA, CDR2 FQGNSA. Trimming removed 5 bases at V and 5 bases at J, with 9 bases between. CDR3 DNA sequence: TGTGCCAGCAGCCCAGTAAGGACTGAAGCTTTCTTT. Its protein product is CASSPVRTEAFF. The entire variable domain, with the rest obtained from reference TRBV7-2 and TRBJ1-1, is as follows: GAGVSQSPSNKVTEKGKDVELRCDPISGHTALYWYRQSLGQGLEFLIYFQGNSAPDKSGLPSDRFSAERTGGSVSTLTIQRTQQEDSAVYLCASSPVRTEAFFGQGTRLTVV.

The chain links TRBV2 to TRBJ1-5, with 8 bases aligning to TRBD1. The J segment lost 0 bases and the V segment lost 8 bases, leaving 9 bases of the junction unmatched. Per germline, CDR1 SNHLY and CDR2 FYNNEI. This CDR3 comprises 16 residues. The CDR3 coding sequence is TGTGCCAGCCGAATCGGACAGGGTGGTAGCAATCAGCCCCAGCATTTT. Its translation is CASRIGQGGSNQPQHF.

In DNA form, the CDR3 reads TGTGCCAGCAGCTCGGGCCCGGACCTTAACTATGGCTACACCTTC. Its protein product is CASSSGPDLNYGYTF. The chain recombines TRBV5-8 with TRBJ1-2; D is uncertain. V shed 3 bases and J shed 1 base, with 13 bases lying between them. Per germline, CDR1 SGHTS and CDR2 YDEGEE. This CDR3 region has 15 residues.